The 17 T cell receptor beta chains given below trace back to one sample, sequenced in a study of T-cell reconstitution after alpha-beta-depleted transplantation in children. Unique molecular identifiers were incorporated when the TCRbeta library was constructed. TCRdb reprocessed the PCR reads with MiXCR, giving one entry per CDR3 protein. The data contain fewer than 550,000 distinct CDR3 sequences, 15% to 20% of them seen just once; the ten biggest clones take up less than 30%. The starting material was PBMCs, mostly from graft donor cells, obtained 360 days after TCRalphabeta/CD19-depleted stem cell transplant. Receptors originate from a boy younger than two who had a stem cell transplant for Wiskott-Aldrich syndrome, so the T cells may come from the graft donor.

The chain links TRBV7-4 to TRBJ2-1; D gene ambiguous. Germline V lookup: CDR1 SGHVT, CDR2 SQSDAQ. The CDR3 covers 15 residues. Deletions cut 4 bases from V and 7 bases from J, with 17 bases between. This chain's CDR3 is CASSSVYAERNEQFF. The DNA for the CDR3 is TGTGCCAGCAGCTCGGTATACGCGGAAAGAAATGAGCAGTTCTTC.

This clonotype was seen at least ten times. The rearrangement uses TRBV7-9 and TRBJ1-4; 7 bases line up with TRBD1. The V gene's germline CDR1 is SEHNR and CDR2 FQNEAQ (reference sequence). The length of the CDR3 is 16 residues. V was pared by 5 bases and J by 4 bases, with 10 bases of the junction left unmatched. The CDR3 spells CASSLGTDPYNEKLFF. In DNA, the CDR3 is TGTGCCAGCAGCCTTGGGACAGATCCGTATAATGAAAAACTGTTTTTT. The full variable domain, completed using reference TRBV7-9 and TRBJ1-4, is DTGVSQNPRHKITKRGQNVTFRCDPISEHNRLYWYRQTLGQGPEFLTYFQNEAQLEKSRLLSDRFSAERPKGSFSTLEIQRTEQGDSAMYLCASSLGTDPYNEKLFFGSGTQLSVL.

This chain joins TRBV7-9 and TRBJ1-4, with TRBD1 matching over 7 bases. The CDR3 covers 14 residues. With V trimmed by 8 bases and J by 7 bases, 10 bases remained unmatched. CDR1 is SEHNR and CDR2 is FQNEAQ in the germline V gene (reference sequence). The CDR3 here is CASAYRGDGEKLFF. The CDR3 nucleotides are TGTGCCAGCGCGTACAGGGGAGACGGTGAAAAACTGTTTTTT.

The rearrangement links TRBV20-1 to TRBJ1-2, with TRBD1 identical over 7 bases. Germline trimming cut 2 bases from V and 5 bases from J; bases unmatched to any gene: 11. CDR1 and CDR2 from the germline V gene are DFQATT and SNEGSKA (reference sequence). CDR3 length: 15 residues. The CDR3 loop reads CSARRGTVGVYGYTF. The CDR3 region has the DNA TGCAGTGCTAGACGGGGGACAGTGGGGGTGTATGGCTACACCTTC.

This clonotype turned up a few times. V and J are TRBV5-1 and TRBJ2-2, with a weak D call TRBD2 (6 bases). CDR1 is SGHRS and CDR2 is YFSETQ in the germline V gene. The length of the CDR3 is 19 residues. Trimming stripped 2 bases from V and 0 bases from J, with 20 bases between. The CDR3, as DNA: TGCGCCAGCAGCTTTCACGGGGGTCCGATAACCTCGAACACCGGGGAGCTGTTTTTT. Translating gives CASSFHGGPITSNTGELFF.

The DNA for the CDR3 is TGCGCCAGCAGCCAATCGGACAGGGGACGGGTCGAAAAACTGTTTTTT. It specifies CASSQSDRGRVEKLFF. The chain combines TRBV4-1 with TRBJ1-4, with TRBD1 matching over 9 bases. The V gene's germline CDR1 is MGHRA and CDR2 YSYEKL. J was trimmed by 8 bases and V by 2 bases; bases with no gene match: 9. CDR3 length: 16 amino acids.

This clonotype was observed a handful of times. The chain uses TRBV5-1 and TRBJ2-4, with D possibly being TRBD2 (5 bases). This CDR3 has 14 amino acids. The V and J ends lost 2 bases and 6 bases respectively, with 12 bases between them. CDR1 and CDR2 (germline): SGHRS, YFSETQ. Here the CDR3 DNA reads TGCGCCAGCAGCTTATCCGGAGGCGTAAACATTCAGTACTTC. As protein: CASSLSGGVNIQYF.

V gene TRBV6-1 combines with J gene TRBJ2-1; TRBD1 aligns across 8 bases. The junction had 15 bases not matched to a gene; V was cut back by 6 bases and J by 5 bases. This CDR3 spans 17 amino acids. Looked up from germline, CDR1 is MNHNS and CDR2 is SASEGT. CDR3 in DNA: TGTGCCAGCAGATCCCTGATCGGACAGGGCTACAACAATGAGCAGTTCTTC. This gives the protein CASRSLIGQGYNNEQFF.

This clonotype was recorded at least ten times. DNA for the CDR3: TGCGCCAGCAGCCCCTGGACAGGGAATGAAAAACTGTTTTTT. It specifies CASSPWTGNEKLFF. The chain couples TRBV5-1 to TRBJ1-4; 8 nucleotides align to TRBD1. From germline, CDR1 is SGHRS and CDR2 YFSETQ. The CDR3 is made up of 14 amino acids. Trimming cost V 4 bases and J 5 bases; bases outside gene matches: 4.

The CDR3 DNA reads TGCGCCAGCAGCCAGGCTAGACTAGCGGACGAGACCCAGTACTTC. It yields the protein CASSQARLADETQYF. The gene calls are TRBV4-3 and TRBJ2-5; 9 positions match TRBD2. Germline V lookup: CDR1 LGHNA, CDR2 YSLEER. The J segment lost 5 bases and the V segment lost 3 bases, leaving 7 bases of the junction unmatched. The CDR3 is made up of 15 amino acids.

This clonotype was counted at least ten times. The V and J genes are TRBV7-9 and TRBJ2-2, with D perhaps matching TRBD2 (7 bases). Germline CDR1 is SEHNR and CDR2 is FQNEAQ (reference sequence). The length of the CDR3 is 16 residues. Trimming took 5 bases from V and 5 from J, leaving 18 bases between them. The DNA of the CDR3 is TGTGCCAGCAGCCCTTACAGGGAGGGTACAACCGGGGAGCTGTTTTTT. It specifies CASSPYREGTTGELFF.

This clonotype has just a few counts. CDR3 protein: CASSRERNTGELFF. The CDR3 bases are TGTGCCAGCAGTCGGGAGAGGAACACCGGGGAGCTGTTTTTT. The J gene is TRBJ2-2, the V gene TRBV12-3 or TRBV12-4, with a possible D match to TRBD2 (6 bases). The CDR3 spans 14 residues. The V gene lost 5 bases and the J gene lost 1 base, with 8 bases spanning the gap.

Only a few counts were recorded for this clonotype. The chain joins TRBV12-3 or TRBV12-4 to TRBJ1-1; weak D call: TRBD1 (5 bases). V was pared by 10 bases and J by 5 bases, with 17 bases between. CDR3 size: 13 residues. The DNA for the CDR3 is TGTGCCACCTCGATTGGGGGGGGTACTGAAGCTTTCTTT. It specifies CATSIGGGTEAFF.

J is TRBJ2-7 and V is TRBV19, with 8 nucleotides matching TRBD2. Germline V gives CDR1 LNHDA, CDR2 SQIVND (reference sequence). J lost 4 bases, V lost 5 bases, and 7 bases had no gene match. The CDR3 has 14 amino acids. CDR3 sequence (DNA): TGTGCCAGTAGTGCTTCGCGGGAGGTTTACGAGCAGTACTTC. Its protein product is CASSASREVYEQYF. Full variable domain (remainder filled in from reference TRBV19 and TRBJ2-7): DGGITQSPKYLFRKEGQNVTLSCEQNLNHDAMYWYRQDPGQGLRLIYYSQIVNDFQKGDIAEGYSVSREKKESFPLTVTSAQKNPTAFYLCASSASREVYEQYFGPGTRLTVT.

This clonotype occurred many times. The V call is TRBV10-3, the J call TRBJ2-2; 13 bases fit TRBD2. Germline lookup yields CDR1 ENHRY and CDR2 SYGVKD. The junction had 3 bases not matched to a gene; V was cut back by 5 bases and J by 3 bases. CDR3 size: 16 residues. The DNA of the CDR3 is TGTGCCATCAGTCGACTAGCGGGAGGAGACACCGGGGAGCTGTTTTTT. This translates into CAISRLAGGDTGELFF.

This clonotype has more than one count but fewer than ten. The CDR3 DNA follows: TGCAGCTCCAGAGGTCTAGCGGGAGGCCAGACCCAGTACTTC. The encoded protein is CSSRGLAGGQTQYF. The gene calls are TRBV29-1 and TRBJ2-5; TRBD2 matches 11 bases. The CDR3 runs 14 residues. The germline V gene has CDR1 SQVTM and CDR2 ANQGSEA. Losses at the gene ends were 8 bases for V and 6 bases for J; bases not matched to a gene: 11. Full variable domain (outside the CDR3, taken from reference TRBV29-1 and TRBJ2-5): SAVISQKPSRDICQRGTSLTIQCQVDSQVTMMFWYRQQPGQSLTLIATANQGSEATYESGFVIDKFPISRPNLTFSTLTVSNMSPEDSSIYLCSSRGLAGGQTQYFGPGTRLLVL.

This clonotype was seen only a few times. This rearrangement joins TRBV12-3 or TRBV12-4 to TRBJ2-5; no definite D call. V lost 7 bases and J lost 2, with 14 bases in between. This CDR3 comprises 14 residues. The CDR3 sequence is CASTLDRFQETQYF. As DNA, the CDR3 is TGTGCCAGCACCCTCGACCGGTTTCAAGAGACCCAGTACTTC.